One and the same sample provided the 24 T cell receptor beta chains below, sequenced in a study of blood T cell repertoires in COVID-19 (dated by TCRdb to between 2020 and 2021). Receptor libraries were prepared by the immunoSEQ multiplex PCR assay. Here the immuneACCESS table is served through TCRdb, limited to in-frame sequences with V and J called. Missing clones are a known gap in these copies; in checked studies unresolved V genes cover under half, and the rest lacks a known reason. The table for this sample lists roughly 130,000 clones; approximately 89% of them were counted only once. The top ten clonotypes cover 10% to 13% of the sample. The sample taken for sequencing was peripheral blood. These receptors were taken from a man between 60 and 75 years old with active or convalescent COVID-19.

The chain employs TRBV27 and TRBJ2-3, with 12 bases that match TRBD2. The CDR3 is 17 residues long. Unmatched junction bases numbered 6, after V lost 3 bases and J lost 2 bases. Germline CDR1 is MNHEY and CDR2 is SMNVEV (reference sequence). CDR3 amino acids: CASSFQRTSGTTDTQYF. The CDR3 DNA reads as TGTGCCAGCAGTTTCCAGAGGACTAGCGGGACCACAGATACGCAGTATTTT.

This clone has only a few counts. The rearrangement uses TRBV15 and TRBJ1-5; perhaps TRBD1 as D (5 bases). This CDR3 comprises 15 residues. CDR1 and CDR2 (germline): LNHNV, YYDKDF (reference sequence). V lost 1 base to trimming and J lost 3 bases, with 10 bases between them. Here the CDR3 reads CATSRGRGSNQPQHF. The CDR3 DNA is TGTGCCACCAGCAGAGGAAGGGGTTCCAATCAGCCCCAGCATTTT.

The V gene is TRBV19, the J gene TRBJ2-2; unclear D gene. Germline V gives CDR1 LNHDA, CDR2 SQIVND (reference sequence). V lost 4 bases to trimming and J lost 7 bases, with 10 bases between them. The CDR3 is 13 residues long. DNA of the CDR3: TGTGCCAGTAGTAAATCCGAACTCGGGGAGCTGTTTTTT. This codes for CASSKSELGELFF.

The count of this clone is one. The chain employs TRBV28 and TRBJ2-7; 7 nucleotides line up with TRBD2. Losses at the gene ends were 2 bases for V and 0 bases for J; bases not matched to a gene: 7. The CDR3 spans 16 residues. Germline values: CDR1 MDHEN, CDR2 SYDVKM. As DNA, the CDR3 is TGTGCCAGCAGTTTACCCGGAGCGGGAATCTCCTACGAGCAGTACTTC. It specifies CASSLPGAGISYEQYF. Full variable domain (remainder filled in from reference TRBV28 and TRBJ2-7): DVKVTQSSRYLVKRTGEKVFLECVQDMDHENMFWYRQDPGLGLRLIYFSYDVKMKEKGDIPEGYSVSREKKERFSLILESASTNQTSMYLCASSLPGAGISYEQYFGPGTRLTVT.

The rearrangement joins TRBV6-6 to TRBJ1-5; perhaps TRBD1 as D (5 bases). The ends were cut back, 5 bases at V and 1 base at J, with 6 bases in the middle. Germline values: CDR1 MNHNY, CDR2 SVGAGI (reference sequence). The CDR3 length is 13 residues. In nucleotides, the CDR3 is TGTGCCAGCAGTGGGGGGAGCAATCAGCCCCAGCATTTT. The encoded protein is CASSGGSNQPQHF.

This chain connects TRBV18 to TRBJ2-5; 9 bases are a match to TRBD1. The CDR3 consists of 14 residues. V shed 4 bases and J 5 bases; nucleotides not matched to a gene: 5. Germline lookup yields CDR1 KGHSH and CDR2 LQKENI. CDR3 sequence: CASSRGTGSETQYF. CDR3 nucleotides: TGTGCCAGCTCACGGGGGACAGGGTCGGAGACCCAGTACTTC.

The chain combines TRBV11-2 with TRBJ1-5; 7 positions agree with TRBD1. J lost 3 bases, V lost 5 bases, and 4 bases had no gene match. The CDR3 covers 14 residues. The germline CDR1 and CDR2 sequences are SGHAT and FQNNGV. The CDR3 bases are TGTGCCAGCAGCAGGACAGGTAACAATCAGCCCCAGCATTTT. It encodes CASSRTGNNQPQHF.

This rearrangement joins TRBV18 to TRBJ2-3; TRBD2 aligns across 10 bases. The CDR3 runs 14 residues. Germline trimming cut 5 bases from V and 4 bases from J; bases unmatched to any gene: 3. The V gene's germline CDR1 is KGHSH and CDR2 LQKENI. The CDR3 loop reads CASSFLAGADTQYF. The CDR3 DNA reads as TGTGCCAGCTCATTTCTAGCGGGAGCAGATACGCAGTATTTT.

This chain connects TRBV19 to TRBJ1-5; D possibly corresponds to TRBD1 (6 bases). The germline gives CDR1 LNHDA, CDR2 SQIVND (reference sequence). The CDR3 spans 16 residues. Trimming stripped 3 bases from V and 4 bases from J, with 16 bases between. CDR3 nucleotides: TGTGCCAGTAGTATTGGTCGCTTCAGGGGAAATCAGCCCCAGCATTTT. Translated, it gives CASSIGRFRGNQPQHF.

This clone came up once. The chain joins TRBV4-3 to TRBJ1-2, with D tentatively TRBD1 (6 bases). This CDR3 is 15 amino acids long. From germline, CDR1 is LGHNA and CDR2 YSLEER. Trimming left V 0 bases short and J 4 bases short, with 12 bases between. The DNA for the CDR3 is TGCGCCAGCAGCCAAGAAGGAGGCAGGGGCTATGGCTACACCTTC. Protein sequence: CASSQEGGRGYGYTF.

The V call is TRBV5-5, the J call TRBJ2-1; tentative D call: TRBD2 (5 bases). In germline, CDR1 is SGHKS, CDR2 YYEKEE (reference sequence). Trimming removed 0 bases from V and 0 bases from J, with 10 bases in between. The CDR3 sequence is 16 residues long. The chain's CDR3 is CASSLGTGISYNEQFF. The CDR3 region has the DNA TGTGCCAGCAGCTTGGGGACGGGAATCTCCTACAATGAGCAGTTCTTC.

CDR3 protein: CASSDERGPPYEQYF. CDR3 bases: TGTGCCAGCAGTGACGAGAGAGGGCCCCCCTACGAGCAGTACTTC. The chain combines TRBV6-1 with TRBJ2-7; the D gene is possibly TRBD2 (5 bases). Per germline, CDR1 MNHNS and CDR2 SASEGT. V was trimmed by 3 bases and J by 2 bases, leaving 14 bases between them. This CDR3 is built from 15 residues.

This clone occurred a few times. CDR3 sequence: CASSKESGLINQPQHF. The DNA for the CDR3 is TGTGCCAGCAGTAAAGAATCGGGACTGATTAATCAGCCCCAGCATTTT. The chain joins TRBV6-6 to TRBJ1-5, with D maybe TRBD1 (5 bases). Germline-derived CDR1 and CDR2 are MNHNY and SVGAGI (reference sequence). The V end lost 5 bases, the J end lost 4 bases, and 18 bases lay between the germline ends. The CDR3 consists of 16 residues.

This chain connects TRBV6-5 to TRBJ2-7, with 8 bases that match TRBD2. Germline V gene data show CDR1 as MNHEY and CDR2 as SVGAGI. With 6 bases clipped from V and 4 bases from J, the junction kept 5 bases outside the gene matches. The CDR3 extends over 13 amino acids. CDR3 loop: CASRSSGRYEQYF. In DNA form, the CDR3 reads TGTGCCAGCAGATCTAGCGGGCGATACGAGCAGTACTTC.

V and J are TRBV28 and TRBJ1-2, with 9 bases aligning to TRBD1. CDR3 size: 15 residues. V trimming: 5 bases; J trimming: 5 bases; junction bases outside the gene matches: 9. From germline, CDR1 is MDHEN and CDR2 SYDVKM. In DNA form, the CDR3 reads TGTGCCAGCAGTACCGGACAGGGGAATTATTATGGCTACACCTTC. The encoded protein is CASSTGQGNYYGYTF.

The CDR3 sequence is CASSLASLAGGRSTDTQYF. CDR3 coding DNA: TGTGCCAGCAGCTTAGCTAGTCTAGCGGGAGGGCGGAGCACAGATACGCAGTATTTT. V and J are TRBV7-8 and TRBJ2-3; TRBD2 matches at 12 bases. This CDR3 has 19 amino acids. In germline, CDR1 is SGHVS, CDR2 FQNEAQ. V lost 0 bases, J lost 0 bases, and 7 bases stayed unmatched.

This clone was seen a single time. The chain joins TRBV28 to TRBJ1-5; D remains unclear. V lost 3 bases and J 7 bases, leaving 10 bases between the germline ends. Germline V lookup: CDR1 MDHEN, CDR2 SYDVKM. The CDR3 runs to 13 residues. CDR3 amino acids: CASSFRGGQPQHF. Written as DNA, the CDR3 is TGTGCCAGCAGTTTCCGGGGTGGGCAGCCCCAGCATTTT. The variable domain in full, with the rest retrieved from reference TRBV28 and TRBJ1-5, is DVKVTQSSRYLVKRTGEKVFLECVQDMDHENMFWYRQDPGLGLRLIYFSYDVKMKEKGDIPEGYSVSREKKERFSLILESASTNQTSMYLCASSFRGGQPQHFGDGTRLSIL.

CDR3 bases: TGCGCCAGCAGCTTGGGGGGACTAGCGGGAGGGCCGCGCACAGATACGCAGTATTTT. Its protein is CASSLGGLAGGPRTDTQYF. The rearrangement joins TRBV5-1 to TRBJ2-3; 16 bases align to TRBD2. Looked up from germline, CDR1 is SGHRS and CDR2 is YFSETQ. The CDR3 runs 19 residues. V was pared by 0 bases and J by 1 base, with 5 bases of the junction left unmatched.

This chain connects TRBV5-1 to TRBJ1-4; 9 bases are shared with TRBD1. CDR1 is SGHRS, CDR2 YFSETQ, per germline. V lost 4 bases and J lost 4; bases outside the gene matches: 5. The length of the CDR3 is 15 residues. The CDR3 DNA sequence: TGCGCCAGCAGCGGCGGGACAGGGTATAATGAAAAACTGTTTTTT. Its translation is CASSGGTGYNEKLFF.

The table lists this clone with a count of one. The gene calls are TRBV28 and TRBJ2-2, with D unresolved. CDR3 length: 11 amino acids. The V end lost 6 bases, the J end lost 7 bases, and 6 bases lay between the germline ends. Looked up from germline, CDR1 is MDHEN and CDR2 is SYDVKM. CDR3 nucleotide sequence: TGTGCCAGCAGCCGAGACGGGGAGCTGTTTTTT. Encoded protein: CASSRDGELFF.

The V call is TRBV28, the J call TRBJ2-4, with TRBD1 matching over 7 bases. V trimming: 5 bases; J trimming: 2 bases; junction bases outside the gene matches: 3. Per the germline V gene, CDR1 is MDHEN and CDR2 is SYDVKM. The CDR3 length is 14 residues. The CDR3 DNA follows: TGTGCCAGCAGTCTGACAGGGCCCAAAAACATTCAGTACTTC. It codes for CASSLTGPKNIQYF.

The chain uses TRBV24-1 and TRBJ1-1; 9 positions match TRBD1. Germline CDR1 KGHDR, CDR2 SFDVKD. V lost 8 bases, J lost 1 base, and 1 base stayed unmatched. The CDR3 is made up of 13 amino acids. CDR3 nucleotides: TGTGCCACCAAGGACAGGGGGAACACTGAAGCTTTCTTT. Encoded protein: CATKDRGNTEAFF.

This clone was picked up a small number of times. This chain joins TRBV5-1 and TRBJ1-1; no definite D call. CDR1 SGHRS and CDR2 YFSETQ come from the germline V gene. V was clipped by 0 bases and J by 1 base, with 16 bases between them. The CDR3 runs 17 residues. CDR3 loop: CASSLAYTTNPNTEAFF. The CDR3 region has the DNA TGCGCCAGCAGCTTGGCTTACACCACGAACCCGAACACTGAAGCTTTCTTT.

This clone was detected only a few times. The J gene is TRBJ1-2, the V gene TRBV12-5; tentative D call: TRBD1 (6 bases). V shed 2 bases and J shed 7 bases, with 14 bases lying between them. The CDR3 loop spans 14 amino acids. The germline CDR1 and CDR2 sequences are LGHNT and FRNRAP. The CDR3 region has the DNA TGTGCTAGTGGTTTGTGGGCGGGGGCCGGTGGCTACACCTTC. The encoded protein is CASGLWAGAGGYTF.